The 7 T cell receptor beta chains below were found in one sample sequenced in a study of cytomegalovirus exposure and HLA in healthy donors. PCR employed 60 Vbeta and 13 Jbeta primers. Profiled with immunoSEQ multiplex PCR; TCRdb holds only in-frame clones, not every one. The data hold around 100,000 clones, with 74% observed a single time. Sequencing used PBMCs. The receptor set was obtained from a man aged 45-60 years in good health and CMV-seropositive.

About this clone itself: The identical CDR3 is also encoded by other nucleotide sequences in the sample. The CDR3 region is CASSFLRGQGARKSYEQYF. The CDR3, as DNA: TGTGCCAGCAGCTTCCTCAGGGGACAGGGGGCGCGTAAATCCTACGAGCAGTACTTC. The chain is built from TRBV7-2 and TRBJ2-7; 12 bases agree with TRBD1. V shed 3 bases, J shed 1 base, and the junction held 13 bases outside the gene matches. The CDR3 has 19 amino acids. CDR1 and CDR2 from the germline V gene are SGHTA and FQGNSA.

The chain combines TRBV7-8 with TRBJ2-2, with 10 positions matching TRBD2. This CDR3 has 18 amino acids. With 4 bases clipped from V and 4 bases from J, the junction kept 12 bases outside the gene matches. Per the germline V gene, CDR1 is SGHVS and CDR2 is FQNEAQ. CDR3 in amino acids: CASSSLTSGSGGTGELFF. CDR3 in DNA: TGTGCCAGCAGCTCGCTGACTAGCGGGTCCGGCGGCACCGGGGAGCTGTTTTTT. The whole variable domain, filled in from reference TRBV7-8 and TRBJ2-2, reads GAGVSQSPRYKVAKRGQDVALRCDPISGHVSLFWYQQALGQGPEFLTYFQNEAQLDKSGLPSDRFFAERPEGSVSTLKIQRTQQEDSAVYLCASSSLTSGSGGTGELFFGEGSRLTVL.

The chain couples TRBV7-6 to TRBJ2-5; no clear D. CDR3 size: 13 residues. The ends were cut back, 0 bases at V and 3 bases at J, with 5 bases in the middle. Germline V lookup: CDR1 SGHVS, CDR2 FNYEAQ. The CDR3 sequence: CASSLASEETQYF. The CDR3 DNA is TGTGCCAGCAGCTTAGCTAGTGAAGAGACCCAGTACTTC.

The V gene is TRBV4-1, the J gene TRBJ2-1; D gene unclear. Germline CDR1 reads MGHRA; CDR2 reads YSYEKL. The V and J ends lost 2 bases and 0 bases respectively, with 11 bases between them. This CDR3 has 16 residues. Here the CDR3 reads CASSQNDLFSYNEQFF. In DNA form, the CDR3 reads TGCGCCAGCAGCCAAAACGACTTGTTCTCCTACAATGAGCAGTTCTTC.

The chain combines TRBV6-1 with TRBJ2-7; D possibly corresponds to TRBD2 (6 bases). The CDR3 length is 16 residues. Looked up from germline, CDR1 is MNHNS and CDR2 is SASEGT. V was trimmed by 0 bases and J by 6 bases, leaving 18 bases between them. The CDR3 DNA reads as TGTGCCAGCAGTGAAGCGTGGGACCCGCGGGGATCCGAGCAGTACTTC. Translated, it gives CASSEAWDPRGSEQYF.

The V gene is TRBV9, the J gene TRBJ2-5; 10 nucleotides line up with TRBD2. This CDR3 has 16 residues. CDR1 is SGDLS, CDR2 YYNGEE, per germline. V lost 2 bases and J lost 5; bases outside the gene matches: 9. The CDR3 reads CASSVLLAGSLETQYF. In DNA, the CDR3 is TGTGCCAGCAGCGTGCTACTAGCGGGATCTTTGGAGACCCAGTACTTC.

This clone counts as medium-sized. The rearrangement uses TRBV5-6 and TRBJ1-2; D might be TRBD1 (5 bases). V was cut by 0 bases and J by 6 bases, with 12 bases left in between. The germline V gene has CDR1 SGHDT and CDR2 YYEEEE. This CDR3 has 14 residues. The CDR3 spells CASSLAGEGHGYTF. The CDR3 DNA sequence: TGTGCCAGCAGCTTGGCCGGGGAGGGGCATGGCTACACCTTC.